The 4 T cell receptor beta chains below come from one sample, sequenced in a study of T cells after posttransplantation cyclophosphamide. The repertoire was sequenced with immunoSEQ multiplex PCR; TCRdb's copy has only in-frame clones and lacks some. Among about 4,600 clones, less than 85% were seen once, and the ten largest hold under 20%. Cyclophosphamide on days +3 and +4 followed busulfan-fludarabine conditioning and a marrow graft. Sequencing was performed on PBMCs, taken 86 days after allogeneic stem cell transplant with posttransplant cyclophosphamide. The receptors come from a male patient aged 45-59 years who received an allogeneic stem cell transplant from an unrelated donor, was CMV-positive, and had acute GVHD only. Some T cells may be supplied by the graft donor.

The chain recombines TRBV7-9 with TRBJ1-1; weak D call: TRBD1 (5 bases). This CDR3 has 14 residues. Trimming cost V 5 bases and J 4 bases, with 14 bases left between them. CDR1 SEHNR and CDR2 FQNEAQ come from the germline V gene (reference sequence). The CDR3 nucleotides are TGTGCCAGCAGCCAAACCCGGGGGGGCACTGAAGCTTTCTTT. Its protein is CASSQTRGGTEAFF. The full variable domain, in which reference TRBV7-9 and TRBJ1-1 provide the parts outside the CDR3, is DTGVSQNPRHKITKRGQNVTFRCDPISEHNRLYWYRQTLGQGPEFLTYFQNEAQLEKSRLLSDRFSAERPKGSFSTLEIQRTEQGDSAMYLCASSQTRGGTEAFFGQGTRLTVV.

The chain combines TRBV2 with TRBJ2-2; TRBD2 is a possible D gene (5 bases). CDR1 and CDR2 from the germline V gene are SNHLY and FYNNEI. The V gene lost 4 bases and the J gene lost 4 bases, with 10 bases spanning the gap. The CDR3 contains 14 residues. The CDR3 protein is CASSGGEITGELFF. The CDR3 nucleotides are TGTGCCAGCAGTGGGGGAGAAATCACCGGGGAGCTGTTTTTT.

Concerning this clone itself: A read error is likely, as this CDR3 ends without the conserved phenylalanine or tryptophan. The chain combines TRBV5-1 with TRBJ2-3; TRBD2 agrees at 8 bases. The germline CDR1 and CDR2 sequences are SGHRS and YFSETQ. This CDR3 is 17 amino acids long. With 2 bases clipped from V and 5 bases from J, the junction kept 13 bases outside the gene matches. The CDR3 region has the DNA TGCGCCAGCAGCTTCGGGGGGCGGGGGGCATTCATAGATACGCAGTATGTT. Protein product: CASSFGGRGAFIDTQYV.

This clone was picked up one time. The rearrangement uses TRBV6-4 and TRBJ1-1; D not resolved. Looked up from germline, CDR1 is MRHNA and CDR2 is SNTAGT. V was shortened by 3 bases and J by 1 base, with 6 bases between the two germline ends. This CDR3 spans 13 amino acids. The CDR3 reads CASSERENTEAFF. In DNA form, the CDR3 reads TGTGCCAGCAGTGAGCGGGAGAACACTGAAGCTTTCTTT.